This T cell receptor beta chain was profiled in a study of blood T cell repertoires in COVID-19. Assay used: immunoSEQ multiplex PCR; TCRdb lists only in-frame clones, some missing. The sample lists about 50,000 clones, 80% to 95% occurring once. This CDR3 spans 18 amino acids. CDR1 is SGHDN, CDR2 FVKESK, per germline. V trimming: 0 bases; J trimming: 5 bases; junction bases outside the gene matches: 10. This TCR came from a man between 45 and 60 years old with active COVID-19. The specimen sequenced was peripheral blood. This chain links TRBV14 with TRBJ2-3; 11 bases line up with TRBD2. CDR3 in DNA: TGTGCCAGCAGCCAAGATGCCATACTAGCGGGAGATGTAGATACGCAGTATTTT. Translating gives CASSQDAILAGDVDTQYF.